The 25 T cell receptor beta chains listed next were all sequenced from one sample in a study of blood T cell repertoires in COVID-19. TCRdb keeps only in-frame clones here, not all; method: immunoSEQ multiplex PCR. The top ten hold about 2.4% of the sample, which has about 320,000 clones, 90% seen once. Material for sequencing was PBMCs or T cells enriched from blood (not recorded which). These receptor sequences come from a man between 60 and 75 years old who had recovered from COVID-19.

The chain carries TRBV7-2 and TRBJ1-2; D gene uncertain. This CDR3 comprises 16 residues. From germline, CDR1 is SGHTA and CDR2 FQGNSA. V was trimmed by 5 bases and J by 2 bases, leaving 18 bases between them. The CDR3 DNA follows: TGTGCCAGCAGCCCGACCCTCCGGGAGAACAACTATGGCTACACCTTC. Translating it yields CASSPTLRENNYGYTF.

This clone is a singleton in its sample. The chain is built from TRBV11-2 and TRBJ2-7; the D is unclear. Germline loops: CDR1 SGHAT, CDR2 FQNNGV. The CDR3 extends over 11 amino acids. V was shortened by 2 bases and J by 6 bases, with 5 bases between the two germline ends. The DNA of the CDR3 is TGTGCCAGCAGCTTACAGGCCGAGCAGTACTTC. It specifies CASSLQAEQYF. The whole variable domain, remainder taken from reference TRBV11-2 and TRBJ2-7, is EAGVAQSPRYKIIEKRQSVAFWCNPISGHATLYWYQQILGQGPKLLIQFQNNGVVDDSQLPKDRFSAERLKGVDSTLKIQPAKLEDSAVYLCASSLQAEQYFGPGTRLTVT.

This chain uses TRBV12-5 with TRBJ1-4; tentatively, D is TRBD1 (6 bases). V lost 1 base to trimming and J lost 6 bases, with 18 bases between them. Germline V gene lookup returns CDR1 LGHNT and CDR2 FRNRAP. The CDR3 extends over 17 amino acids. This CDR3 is CASGLDTGSSDDEKLFF. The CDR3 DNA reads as TGTGCTAGTGGTTTGGACACAGGGTCAAGCGATGATGAAAAACTGTTTTTT.

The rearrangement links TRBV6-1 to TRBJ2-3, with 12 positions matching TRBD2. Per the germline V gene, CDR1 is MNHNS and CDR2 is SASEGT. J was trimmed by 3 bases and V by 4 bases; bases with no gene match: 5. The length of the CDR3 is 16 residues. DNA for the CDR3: TGTGCCAGCAGTGTACTAGCGGGAGGAGCAACAGATACGCAGTATTTT. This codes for CASSVLAGGATDTQYF.

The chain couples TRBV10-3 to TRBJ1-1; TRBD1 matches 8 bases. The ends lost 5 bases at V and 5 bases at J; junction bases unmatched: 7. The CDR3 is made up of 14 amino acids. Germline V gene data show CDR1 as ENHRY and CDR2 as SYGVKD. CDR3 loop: CAISTGQGGTEAFF. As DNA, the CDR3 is TGTGCCATCAGTACTGGACAGGGCGGAACTGAAGCTTTCTTT.

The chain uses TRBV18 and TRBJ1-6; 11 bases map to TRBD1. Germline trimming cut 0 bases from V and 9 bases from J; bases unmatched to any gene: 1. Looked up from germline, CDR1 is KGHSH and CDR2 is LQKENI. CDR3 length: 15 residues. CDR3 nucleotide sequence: TGTGCCAGCTCACCACCGGGACAGGGGGTTTCACCCCTCCACTTT. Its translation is CASSPPGQGVSPLHF.

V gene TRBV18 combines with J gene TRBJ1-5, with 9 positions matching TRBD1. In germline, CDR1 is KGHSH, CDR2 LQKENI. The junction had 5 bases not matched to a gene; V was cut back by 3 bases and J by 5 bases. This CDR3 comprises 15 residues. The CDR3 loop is CASSPTQGADQPQHF. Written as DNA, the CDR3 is TGTGCCAGCTCACCGACACAGGGGGCGGATCAGCCCCAGCATTTT.

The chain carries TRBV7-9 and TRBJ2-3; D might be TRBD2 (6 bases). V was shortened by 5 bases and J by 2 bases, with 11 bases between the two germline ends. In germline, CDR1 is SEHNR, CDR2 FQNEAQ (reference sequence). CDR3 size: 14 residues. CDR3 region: CASSNKRVTDTQYF. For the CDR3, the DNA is TGTGCCAGCAGCAATAAGCGGGTCACAGATACGCAGTATTTT.

This CDR3 reads CASSHPKGTGNSPLHF. The CDR3 DNA sequence: TGCGCCAGCAGCCATCCCAAGGGGACAGGGAATTCACCCCTCCACTTT. The J gene is TRBJ1-6, the V gene TRBV4-1; 9 bases agree with TRBD1. With V trimmed by 3 bases and J by 7 bases, 7 bases remained unmatched. The CDR3 spans 16 residues. Germline V gene sequence: CDR1 MGHRA, CDR2 YSYEKL.

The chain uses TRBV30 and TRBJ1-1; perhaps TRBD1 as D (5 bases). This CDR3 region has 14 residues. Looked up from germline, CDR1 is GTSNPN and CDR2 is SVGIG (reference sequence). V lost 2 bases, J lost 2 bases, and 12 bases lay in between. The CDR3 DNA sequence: TGTGCCTGGAGTCGCGGGACTACAAACACTGAAGCTTTCTTT. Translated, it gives CAWSRGTTNTEAFF.

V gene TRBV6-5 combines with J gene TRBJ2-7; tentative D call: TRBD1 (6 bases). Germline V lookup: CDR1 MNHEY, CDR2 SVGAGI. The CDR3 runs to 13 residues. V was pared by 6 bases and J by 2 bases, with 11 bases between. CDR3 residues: CASSDQGPYEQYF. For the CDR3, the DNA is TGTGCCAGCAGCGACCAGGGGCCCTACGAGCAGTACTTC.

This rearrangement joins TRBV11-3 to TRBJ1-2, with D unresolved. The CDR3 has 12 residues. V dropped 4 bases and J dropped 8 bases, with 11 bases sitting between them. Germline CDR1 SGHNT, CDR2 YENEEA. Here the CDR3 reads CASSSGPGGYTF. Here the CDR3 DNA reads TGTGCCAGCAGCTCCGGACCGGGGGGCTACACCTTC. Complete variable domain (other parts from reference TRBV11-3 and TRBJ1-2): EAGVVQSPRYKIIEKKQPVAFWCNPISGHNTLYWYLQNLGQGPELLIRYENEEAVDDSQLPKDRFSAERLKGVDSTLKIQPAELGDSAVYLCASSSGPGGYTFGSGTRLTVV.

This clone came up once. The CDR3: CASSNQQRGEETQYF. The CDR3 DNA is TGTGCCAGTAGTAACCAACAGCGGGGTGAAGAGACCCAGTACTTC. This chain uses TRBV19 with TRBJ2-5; 7 bases match TRBD2. The CDR3 covers 15 residues. V lost 4 bases to trimming and J lost 3 bases; unmatched junction nucleotides: 8. The germline V gene encodes CDR1 LNHDA and CDR2 SQIVND (reference sequence).

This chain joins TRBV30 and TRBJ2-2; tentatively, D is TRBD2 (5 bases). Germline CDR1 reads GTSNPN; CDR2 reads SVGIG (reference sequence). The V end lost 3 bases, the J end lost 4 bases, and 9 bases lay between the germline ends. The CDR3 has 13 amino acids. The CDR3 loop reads CAWRLAATGELFF. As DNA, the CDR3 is TGTGCCTGGAGGCTAGCCGCCACCGGGGAGCTGTTTTTT.

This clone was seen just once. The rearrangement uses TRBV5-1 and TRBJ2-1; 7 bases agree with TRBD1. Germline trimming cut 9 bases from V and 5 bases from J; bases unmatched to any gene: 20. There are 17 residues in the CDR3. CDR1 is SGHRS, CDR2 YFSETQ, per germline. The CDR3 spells CATALSMRGLGDNEQFF. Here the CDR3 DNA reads TGCGCCACAGCTCTCAGTATGAGGGGGCTCGGAGACAATGAGCAGTTCTTC.

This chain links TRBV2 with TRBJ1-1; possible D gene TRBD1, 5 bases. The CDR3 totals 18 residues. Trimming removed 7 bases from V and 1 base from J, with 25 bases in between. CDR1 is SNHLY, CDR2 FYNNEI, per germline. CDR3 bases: TGTGCCAGCACTGCACGTCCCCCCTGGACAAGCCCGAACACTGAAGCTTTCTTT. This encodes CASTARPPWTSPNTEAFF.

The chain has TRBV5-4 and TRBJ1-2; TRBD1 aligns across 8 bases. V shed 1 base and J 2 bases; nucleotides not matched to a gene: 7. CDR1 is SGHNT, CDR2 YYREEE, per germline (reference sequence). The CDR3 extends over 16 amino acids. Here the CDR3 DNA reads TGTGCCAGCAGCTTGTTTAGCCCAGGGGGCAACTATGGCTACACCTTC. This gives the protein CASSLFSPGGNYGYTF.

The CDR3 sequence: CAWSAGTGGRMNTEAFF. The CDR3, as DNA: TGTGCCTGGAGTGCCGGGACGGGAGGGCGCATGAACACTGAAGCTTTCTTT. The chain has TRBV30 and TRBJ1-1; D perhaps matches TRBD1 (5 bases). There are 17 residues in the CDR3. From germline, CDR1 is GTSNPN and CDR2 SVGIG (reference sequence). V was pared by 1 base and J by 0 bases, with 18 bases between.

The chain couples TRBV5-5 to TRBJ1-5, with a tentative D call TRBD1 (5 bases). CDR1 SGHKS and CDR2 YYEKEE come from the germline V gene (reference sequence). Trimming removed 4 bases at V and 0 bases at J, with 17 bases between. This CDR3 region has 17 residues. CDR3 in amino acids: CASSREEQVLSNQPQHF. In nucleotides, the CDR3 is TGTGCCAGCAGCAGAGAAGAACAGGTCCTTAGCAATCAGCCCCAGCATTTT.

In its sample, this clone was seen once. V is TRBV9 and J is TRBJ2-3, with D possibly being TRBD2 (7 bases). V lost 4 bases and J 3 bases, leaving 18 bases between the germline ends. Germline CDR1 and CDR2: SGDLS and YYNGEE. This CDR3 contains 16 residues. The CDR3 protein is CASSPHRGGLTDTQYF. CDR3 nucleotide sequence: TGTGCCAGCAGCCCCCATAGGGGGGGTCTGACAGATACGCAGTATTTT.

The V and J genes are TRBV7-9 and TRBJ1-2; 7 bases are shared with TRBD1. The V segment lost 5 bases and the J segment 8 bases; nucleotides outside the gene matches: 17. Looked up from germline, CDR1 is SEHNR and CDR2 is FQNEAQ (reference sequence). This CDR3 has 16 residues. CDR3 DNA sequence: TGTGCCAGCAGCCGAGCTAGCGGGACAGCTTTTAGAGGCTACACCTTC. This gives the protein CASSRASGTAFRGYTF.

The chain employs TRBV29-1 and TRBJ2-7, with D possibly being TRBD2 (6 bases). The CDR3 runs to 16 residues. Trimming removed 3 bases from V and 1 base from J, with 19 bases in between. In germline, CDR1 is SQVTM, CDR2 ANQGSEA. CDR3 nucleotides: TGCAGCGTTGATAATCCCCAACAAGGAGGGTCCTACGAGCAGTACTTC. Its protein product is CSVDNPQQGGSYEQYF.

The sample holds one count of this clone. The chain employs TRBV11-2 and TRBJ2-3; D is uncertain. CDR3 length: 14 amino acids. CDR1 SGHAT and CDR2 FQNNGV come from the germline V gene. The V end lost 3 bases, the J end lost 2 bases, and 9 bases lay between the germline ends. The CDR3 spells CASSLRMTTDTQYF. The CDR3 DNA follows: TGTGCCAGCAGCTTGCGGATGACCACAGATACGCAGTATTTT.

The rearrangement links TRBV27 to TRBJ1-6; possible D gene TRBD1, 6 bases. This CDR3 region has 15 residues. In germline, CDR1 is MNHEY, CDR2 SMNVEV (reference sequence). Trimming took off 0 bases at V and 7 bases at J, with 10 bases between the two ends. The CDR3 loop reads CASSLSAQGNSPLHF. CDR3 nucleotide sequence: TGTGCCAGCAGTTTATCGGCCCAGGGGAATTCACCCCTCCACTTT.

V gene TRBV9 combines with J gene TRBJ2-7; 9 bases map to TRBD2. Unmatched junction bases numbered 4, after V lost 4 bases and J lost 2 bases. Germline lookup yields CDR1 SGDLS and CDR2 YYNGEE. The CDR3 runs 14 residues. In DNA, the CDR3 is TGTGCCAGCAGCTTCCGCGGGGGGGCCTACGAGCAGTACTTC. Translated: CASSFRGGAYEQYF.